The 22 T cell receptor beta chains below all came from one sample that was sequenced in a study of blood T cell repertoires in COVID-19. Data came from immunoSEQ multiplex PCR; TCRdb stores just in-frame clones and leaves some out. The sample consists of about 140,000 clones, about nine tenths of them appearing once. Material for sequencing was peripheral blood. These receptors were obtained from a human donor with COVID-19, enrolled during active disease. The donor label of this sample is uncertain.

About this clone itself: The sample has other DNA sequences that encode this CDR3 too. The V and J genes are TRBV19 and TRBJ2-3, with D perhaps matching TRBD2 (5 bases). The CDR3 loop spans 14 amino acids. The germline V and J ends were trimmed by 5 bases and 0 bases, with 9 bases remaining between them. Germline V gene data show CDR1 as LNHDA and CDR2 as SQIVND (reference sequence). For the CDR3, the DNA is TGTGCCAGTAGTCCCAGGACTAGCACAGATACGCAGTATTTT. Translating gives CASSPRTSTDTQYF.

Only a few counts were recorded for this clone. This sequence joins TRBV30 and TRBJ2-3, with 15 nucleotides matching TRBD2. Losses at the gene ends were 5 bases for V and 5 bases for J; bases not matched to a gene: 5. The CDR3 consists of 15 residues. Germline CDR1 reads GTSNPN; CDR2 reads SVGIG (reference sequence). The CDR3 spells CAWCRTSGRGDTQYF. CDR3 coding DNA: TGTGCCTGGTGTCGGACTAGCGGGAGGGGAGATACGCAGTATTTT.

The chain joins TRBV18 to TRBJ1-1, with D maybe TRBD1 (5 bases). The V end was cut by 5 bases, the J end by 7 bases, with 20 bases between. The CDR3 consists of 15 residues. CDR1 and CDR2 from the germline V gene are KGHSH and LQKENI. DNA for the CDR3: TGTGCCAGCTCATCAAACCAGGGAGGCGATCTTGAAGCTTTCTTT. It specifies CASSSNQGGDLEAFF.

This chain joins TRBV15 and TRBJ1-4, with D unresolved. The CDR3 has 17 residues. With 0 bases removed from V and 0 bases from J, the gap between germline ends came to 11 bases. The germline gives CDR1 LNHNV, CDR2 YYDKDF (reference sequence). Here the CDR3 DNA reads TGTGCCACCAGCAGAGATCGTGTTTCCCCAACTAATGAAAAACTGTTTTTT. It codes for CATSRDRVSPTNEKLFF.

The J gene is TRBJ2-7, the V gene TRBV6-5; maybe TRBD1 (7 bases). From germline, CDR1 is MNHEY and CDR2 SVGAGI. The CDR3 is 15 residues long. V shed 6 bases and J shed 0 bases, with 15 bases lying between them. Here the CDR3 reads CASRGGDSLSYEQYF. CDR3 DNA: TGTGCCAGCAGGGGCGGGGACAGCCTCTCCTACGAGCAGTACTTC.

Here the CDR3 DNA reads TGTGCCAGCAGCTTAGTTTGGCTAGCGTTTCCGCAGTATTTT. Its translation: CASSLVWLAFPQYF. This chain uses TRBV7-9 with TRBJ2-3, with D possibly matching TRBD2 (6 bases). The CDR3 totals 14 residues. V was cut by 1 base and J by 10 bases, with 15 bases left in between. The germline V gene encodes CDR1 SEHNR and CDR2 FQNEAQ (reference sequence).

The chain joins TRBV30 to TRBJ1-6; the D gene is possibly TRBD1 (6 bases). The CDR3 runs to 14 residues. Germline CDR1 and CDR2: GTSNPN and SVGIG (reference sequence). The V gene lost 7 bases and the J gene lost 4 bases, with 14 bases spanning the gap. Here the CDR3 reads CALTGTRYNSPLHF. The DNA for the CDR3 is TGTGCCTTAACAGGGACCCGGTATAATTCACCCCTCCACTTT.

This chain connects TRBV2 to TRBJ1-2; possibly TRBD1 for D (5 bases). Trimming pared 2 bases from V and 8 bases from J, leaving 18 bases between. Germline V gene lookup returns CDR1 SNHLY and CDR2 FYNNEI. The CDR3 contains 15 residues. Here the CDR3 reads CASSEQGFGAGGYTF. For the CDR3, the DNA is TGTGCCAGCAGTGAACAAGGATTTGGGGCAGGCGGCTACACCTTC. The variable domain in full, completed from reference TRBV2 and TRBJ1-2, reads EPEVTQTPSHQVTQMGQEVILRCVPISNHLYFYWYRQILGQKVEFLVSFYNNEISEKSEIFDDQFSVERPDGSNFTLKIRSTKLEDSAMYFCASSEQGFGAGGYTFGSGTRLTVV.

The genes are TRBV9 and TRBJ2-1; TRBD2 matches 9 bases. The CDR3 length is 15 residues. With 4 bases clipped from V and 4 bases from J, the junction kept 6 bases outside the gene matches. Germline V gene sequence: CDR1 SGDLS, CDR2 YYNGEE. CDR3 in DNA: TGTGCCAGCAGCCCAAGCGGGGGGTCATACAATGAGCAGTTCTTC. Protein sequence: CASSPSGGSYNEQFF.

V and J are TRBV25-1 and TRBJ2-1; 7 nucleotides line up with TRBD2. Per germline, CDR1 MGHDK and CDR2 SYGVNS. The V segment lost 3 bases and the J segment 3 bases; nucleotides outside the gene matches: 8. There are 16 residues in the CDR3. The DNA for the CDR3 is TGTGCCAGCAGTGAGTTCCGGGGAGGGAGCTACAATGAGCAGTTCTTC. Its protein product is CASSEFRGGSYNEQFF.

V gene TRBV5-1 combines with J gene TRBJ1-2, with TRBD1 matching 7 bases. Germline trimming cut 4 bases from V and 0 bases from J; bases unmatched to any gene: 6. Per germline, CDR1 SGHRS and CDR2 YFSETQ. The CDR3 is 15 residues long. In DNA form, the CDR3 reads TGCGCCAGCAGCGGGACAGAACCACCTAACTATGGCTACACCTTC. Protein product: CASSGTEPPNYGYTF.

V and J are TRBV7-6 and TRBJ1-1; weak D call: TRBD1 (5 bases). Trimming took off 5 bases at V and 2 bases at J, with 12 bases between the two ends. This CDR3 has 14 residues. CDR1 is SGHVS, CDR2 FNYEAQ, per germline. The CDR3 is CASSPTQGNTEAFF. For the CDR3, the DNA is TGTGCCAGCAGCCCGACGCAGGGCAACACTGAAGCTTTCTTT.

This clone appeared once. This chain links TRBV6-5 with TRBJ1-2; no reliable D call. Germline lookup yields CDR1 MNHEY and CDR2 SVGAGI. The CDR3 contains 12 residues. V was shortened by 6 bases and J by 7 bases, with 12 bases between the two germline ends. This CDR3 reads CASRRVASGYTF. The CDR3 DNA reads TGTGCCAGCAGGCGGGTCGCCAGTGGCTACACCTTC.

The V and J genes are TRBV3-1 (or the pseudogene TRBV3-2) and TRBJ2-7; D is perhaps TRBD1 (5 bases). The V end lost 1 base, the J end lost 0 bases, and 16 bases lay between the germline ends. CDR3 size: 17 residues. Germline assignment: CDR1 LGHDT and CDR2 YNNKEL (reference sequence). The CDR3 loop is CASSQVLEWGSSYEQYF. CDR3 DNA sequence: TGTGCCAGCAGCCAAGTATTAGAGTGGGGCAGCTCCTACGAGCAGTACTTC.

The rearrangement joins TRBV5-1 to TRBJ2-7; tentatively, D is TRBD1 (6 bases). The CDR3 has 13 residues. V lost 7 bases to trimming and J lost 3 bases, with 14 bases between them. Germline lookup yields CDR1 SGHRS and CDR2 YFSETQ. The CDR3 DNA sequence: TGCGCCAGCTCGGACAGCGGTGTCTACGAGCAGTACTTC. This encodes CASSDSGVYEQYF.

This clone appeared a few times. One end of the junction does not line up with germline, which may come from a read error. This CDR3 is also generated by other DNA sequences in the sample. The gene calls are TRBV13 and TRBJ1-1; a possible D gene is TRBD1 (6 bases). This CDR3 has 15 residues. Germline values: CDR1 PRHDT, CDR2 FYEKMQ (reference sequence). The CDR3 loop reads CARSLGGPGGTEAFF. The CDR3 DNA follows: TGTGCCCGCAGCTTAGGGGGACCGGGGGGGACTGAAGCTTTCTTT.

The CDR3 sequence: CAISENGGDTEAFF. The CDR3 DNA reads TGTGCCATCAGTGAGAACGGGGGTGACACTGAAGCTTTCTTT. The chain joins TRBV10-3 to TRBJ1-1; TRBD1 might be the D (5 bases). This CDR3 has 14 amino acids. From germline, CDR1 is ENHRY and CDR2 SYGVKD. The V and J ends lost 2 bases and 3 bases respectively, with 10 bases between them.

CDR3 in DNA: TGTGCCTGGAATGGACAGGGGGGGGTGTACGAGCAGTACTTC. Translated, it gives CAWNGQGGVYEQYF. The V call is TRBV30, the J call TRBJ2-7, with TRBD1 identical over 10 bases. Germline V gene sequence: CDR1 GTSNPN, CDR2 SVGIG (reference sequence). The CDR3 has 14 residues. V lost 4 bases and J lost 4; bases outside the gene matches: 7. Full variable domain (remainder filled in from reference TRBV30 and TRBJ2-7): SQTIHQWPATLVQPVGSPLSLECTVEGTSNPNLYWYRQAAGRGLQLLFYSVGIGQISSEVPQNLSASRPQDRQFILSSKKLLLSDSGFYLCAWNGQGGVYEQYFGPGTRLTVT.

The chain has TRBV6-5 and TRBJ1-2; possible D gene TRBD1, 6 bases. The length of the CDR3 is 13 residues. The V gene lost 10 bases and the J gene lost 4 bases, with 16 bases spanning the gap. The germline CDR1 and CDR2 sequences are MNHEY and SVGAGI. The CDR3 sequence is CATRGGLGYGYTF. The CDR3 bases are TGTGCCACCCGGGGGGGGCTGGGCTATGGCTACACCTTC.

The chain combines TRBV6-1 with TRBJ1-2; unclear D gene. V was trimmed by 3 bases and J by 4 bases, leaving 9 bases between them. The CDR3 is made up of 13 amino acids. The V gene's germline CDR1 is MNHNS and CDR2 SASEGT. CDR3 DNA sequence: TGTGCCAGCAGTGAGAGGGCACTCTATGGCTACACCTTC. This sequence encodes CASSERALYGYTF.

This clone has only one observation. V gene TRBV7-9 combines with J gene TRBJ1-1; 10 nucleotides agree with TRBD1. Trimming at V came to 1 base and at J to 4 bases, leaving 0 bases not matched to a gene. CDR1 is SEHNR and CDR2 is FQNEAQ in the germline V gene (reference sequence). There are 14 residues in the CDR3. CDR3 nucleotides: TGTGCCAGCAGCTTAGGGGACAGGGGCACTGAAGCTTTCTTT. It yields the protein CASSLGDRGTEAFF.

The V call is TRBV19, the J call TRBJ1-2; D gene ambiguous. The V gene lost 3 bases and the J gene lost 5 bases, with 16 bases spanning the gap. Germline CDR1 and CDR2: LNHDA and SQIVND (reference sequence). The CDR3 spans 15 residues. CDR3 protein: CASSISLAVFYGYTF. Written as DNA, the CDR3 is TGTGCCAGTAGTATTAGCCTCGCCGTTTTTTATGGCTACACCTTC.